This T cell receptor beta chain was identified during a study of beta chain features in type 1 diabetes. Study-wide points: Insertions at VDJ junctions were less frequent in type 1 diabetes patients. These patients also deleted more nucleotides at the same junctions. The cDNA sequencing approach could over-represent high-TCR-expressing cells. Among all four CD4+ subsets, Type 1 diabetes patients had TCRB CDR3s that were moderately but significantly shorter.

Every single donor gave one heparinised blood draw, and these averaged roughly 120 mL. Sequencing targeted expressed TCRB transcripts, as all isolated RNA had been reverse transcribed. The method was immunoSEQ multiplex PCR; TCRdb's version includes in-frame clones alone and lacks a portion of them. The sample consists of about 150,000 clones, 8.5% to 14% of them appearing once. With regard to this clone: Its antigen is not known.

In germline, CDR1 is LNHDA, CDR2 SQIVND (reference sequence). The CDR3 spans 12 residues. V was clipped by 5 bases and J by 5 bases, with 9 bases between them. The chain links TRBV19 to TRBJ1-1; D is undetermined. This receptor was taken from a man aged 18 to 30 in good health. What was sequenced was central memory CD4+ T cells from blood. CDR3: CASSPLGTEAFF. The DNA for the CDR3 is TGTGCCAGTAGTCCCTTAGGGACTGAAGCTTTCTTT.